Listed below are T cell receptor beta chains from one sample, sequenced in a study of blood T cell repertoires in COVID-19. This table comes from immunoSEQ multiplex PCR, and its TCRdb copy is limited to in-frame clones, with some not included. Among 270,000 or so clones listed, 85% were seen once. The sequenced material came from PBMCs or T cells enriched from blood (not recorded which). The receptor set was obtained from a woman aged 50 to 65 who had been exposed to COVID-19. CDR3s include the opening cysteine and the closing phenylalanine or tryptophan. A D gene is named only where the DNA matches it firmly. Rows may omit the clone size; those that give it use once, few, many or a size class.

cdr3_aa: CASSQDGGDGTDTQYF
cdr3_nt: TGCGCCAGCAGCCAAGACGGGGGGGATGGCACAGATACGCAGTATTTT
v_call: TRBV4-3
d_call: TRBD2
cdr3_length: 16
j_call: TRBJ2-3
clone_size: .

cdr3_aa: CASSLVTGRAFF
cdr3_nt: TGTGCCAGCAGTTTAGTGACAGGGAGAGCTTTCTTT
v_call: TRBV28
d_call: TRBD1
cdr3_length: 12
j_call: TRBJ1-1
clone_size: .

cdr3_aa: CASSILQNTEAFF
cdr3_nt: TGTGCCAGCAGCATACTCCAGAACACTGAAGCTTTCTTT
v_call: TRBV7-9
d_call: .
cdr3_length: 13
j_call: TRBJ1-1
clone_size: .

cdr3_aa: CASSLIGTQKETQYF
cdr3_nt: TGTGCCAGCAGTTTAATTGGGACTCAAAAAGAGACCCAGTACTTC
v_call: TRBV28
d_call: .
cdr3_length: 15
j_call: TRBJ2-5
clone_size: .

cdr3_aa: CASSLGQQGVSYTF
cdr3_nt: TGCGCCAGCAGCTTGGGTCAACAGGGAGTTAGCTACACCTTC
v_call: TRBV5-1
d_call: .
cdr3_length: 14
j_call: TRBJ1-2
clone_size: .

cdr3_aa: CASNPNRGSYTEAFF
cdr3_nt: TGTGCCAGTAACCCGAACAGGGGGAGTTACACTGAAGCTTTCTTT
v_call: TRBV19
d_call: TRBD1
cdr3_length: 15
j_call: TRBJ1-1
clone_size: .

cdr3_aa: CASSLAQGRGGELFF
cdr3_nt: TGTGCCAGCAGCTTAGCTCAGGGTAGAGGCGGGGAGCTGTTTTTT
v_call: TRBV5-4
d_call: .
cdr3_length: 15
j_call: TRBJ2-2
clone_size: few

cdr3_aa: CASSYDPFSGGYTF
cdr3_nt: TGTGCCAGCAGTTACGATCCCTTTAGCGGTGGCTACACCTTC
v_call: TRBV6-5
d_call: .
cdr3_length: 14
j_call: TRBJ1-2
clone_size: few

cdr3_aa: CASSLGGQSNYGYTF
cdr3_nt: TGTGCCAGCAGCTTGGGGGGGCAGTCCAACTATGGCTACACCTTC
v_call: TRBV7-9
d_call: .
cdr3_length: 15
j_call: TRBJ1-2
clone_size: .

cdr3_aa: CASSYRDIATNEKLFF
cdr3_nt: TGCGCCAGCAGTTACCGGGACATCGCAACTAATGAAAAACTGTTTTTT
v_call: TRBV10-1
d_call: .
cdr3_length: 16
j_call: TRBJ1-4
clone_size: .

cdr3_aa: CASSTYGGVTEAFF
cdr3_nt: TGTGCCAGCAGTACCTATGGGGGGGTCACTGAAGCTTTCTTT
v_call: TRBV5-6
d_call: .
cdr3_length: 14
j_call: TRBJ1-1
clone_size: few

cdr3_aa: CASSLRGTEAFF
cdr3_nt: TGTGCCAGCAGTTTAAGGGGCACTGAAGCTTTCTTT
v_call: TRBV28
d_call: .
cdr3_length: 12
j_call: TRBJ1-1
clone_size: .

cdr3_aa: CSVEPNNEQFF
cdr3_nt: TGCAGCGTTGAACCCAACAATGAGCAGTTCTTC
v_call: TRBV29-1
d_call: .
cdr3_length: 11
j_call: TRBJ2-1
clone_size: .

cdr3_aa: CASSTQGYSNQPQHF
cdr3_nt: TGTGCCAGTAGTACACAGGGCTATAGCAATCAGCCCCAGCATTTT
v_call: TRBV19
d_call: .
cdr3_length: 15
j_call: TRBJ1-5
clone_size: few

cdr3_aa: CASSGRASKQFF
cdr3_nt: TGTGCCAGCAGTGGGAGGGCCTCGAAGCAGTTCTTC
v_call: TRBV2
d_call: .
cdr3_length: 12
j_call: TRBJ2-1
clone_size: .

cdr3_aa: CASSLLGANTEAFF
cdr3_nt: TGTGCCAGCAGCTTATTGGGGGCTAACACTGAAGCTTTCTTT
v_call: TRBV7-3
d_call: .
cdr3_length: 14
j_call: TRBJ1-1
clone_size: .

cdr3_aa: CASSNLPGGGRETQYF
cdr3_nt: TGTGCCAGTAGTAACCTCCCGGGGGGCGGGCGAGAGACCCAGTACTTC
v_call: TRBV19
d_call: .
cdr3_length: 16
j_call: TRBJ2-5
clone_size: .

cdr3_aa: CASSIRTGIYSNQPQHF
cdr3_nt: TGTGCCAGCAGCATTCGGACTGGAATTTATAGCAATCAGCCCCAGCATTTT
v_call: TRBV5-6
d_call: .
cdr3_length: 17
j_call: TRBJ1-5
clone_size: .

cdr3_aa: CASSLVGRTVNQPQHF
cdr3_nt: TGTGCCAGCTCACTCGTCGGACGGACAGTCAATCAGCCCCAGCATTTT
v_call: TRBV18
d_call: .
cdr3_length: 16
j_call: TRBJ1-5
clone_size: .

cdr3_aa: CASSYPGDPGYGYTF
cdr3_nt: TGTGCCAGCAGTTACCCGGGTGACCCTGGGTATGGCTACACCTTC
v_call: TRBV6-6
d_call: .
cdr3_length: 15
j_call: TRBJ1-2
clone_size: .

cdr3_aa: CASSEAGTGGAGYTIYF
cdr3_nt: TGTGCCAGCAGTGAAGCGGGTACAGGGGGTGCCGGCTACACCATATATTTT
v_call: TRBV6-1
d_call: TRBD1
cdr3_length: 17
j_call: TRBJ1-3
clone_size: .

cdr3_aa: CASSERGGNQPQHF
cdr3_nt: TGTGCCAGCAGTGAACGGGGAGGCAATCAGCCCCAGCATTTT
v_call: TRBV2
d_call: .
cdr3_length: 14
j_call: TRBJ1-5
clone_size: .

cdr3_aa: CASSSTGDSNQPQHF
cdr3_nt: TGCGCCAGCAGCTCCACAGGGGACAGCAATCAGCCCCAGCATTTT
v_call: TRBV5-1
d_call: TRBD1
cdr3_length: 15
j_call: TRBJ1-5
clone_size: .

cdr3_aa: CASSAEQGSGELFF
cdr3_nt: TGTGCCAGCAGTGCGGAACAGGGGAGCGGGGAGCTGTTTTTT
v_call: TRBV6-4
d_call: TRBD1
cdr3_length: 14
j_call: TRBJ2-2
clone_size: .

cdr3_aa: CASSGLETNTGELFF
cdr3_nt: TGTGCCAGCAGCGGACTAGAGACAAACACCGGGGAGCTGTTTTTT
v_call: TRBV7-6
d_call: TRBD2
cdr3_length: 15
j_call: TRBJ2-2
clone_size: .

cdr3_aa: CASSHYATGDGYTF
cdr3_nt: TGTGCCAGTAGCCACTATGCTACAGGGGACGGCTACACCTTC
v_call: TRBV19
d_call: TRBD1
cdr3_length: 14
j_call: TRBJ1-2
clone_size: once

cdr3_aa: CSASLSGVPGEQYF
cdr3_nt: TGCAGTGCTAGTCTATCGGGGGTTCCCGGCGAGCAGTACTTC
v_call: TRBV20-1
d_call: .
cdr3_length: 14
j_call: TRBJ2-7
clone_size: .

cdr3_aa: CASSDGWTVNNEQFF
cdr3_nt: TGTGCCAGCAGTGATGGTTGGACAGTTAACAATGAGCAGTTCTTC
v_call: TRBV25-1
d_call: .
cdr3_length: 15
j_call: TRBJ2-1
clone_size: .